This entry is about one T cell receptor beta chain. The clone's antigen remains unknown. Base qualities are missing; no much larger clone stands one base away. This sample is part of a study of blood T cell repertoires in COVID-19 (dated by TCRdb to 2020 to 2022). Regarding the complete study: Samples from collaborators originated in the United States, Italy and Spain and spanned both the acute and convalescent phases of COVID-19. Where HLA class I and class II types were available, the types were taken from metadata supplied by the sample provider, not from assay-based typing. The samples were drawn from two sources: the first 160 participants of the ongoing ImmuneRACE study, and fewer than 1,500 subjects contributed by 6 global collaborators. The dataset comprised deeply sampled blood TCRbeta repertoires from subjects exposed to, actively infected with, or recovered from COVID-19. The repertoires were made available in a free public database intended to serve as a resource for research on the immune response to SARS-CoV-2. A de-identified subject ID, COVID-19 status, age in years and sex were almost always included in the sample metadata. The material from the prospective study consisted of cDNA or gDNA derived from T cells, B-cell-depleted T cells, or PBMCs. On the study overall, not on this receptor specifically: Clinical and demographic metadata were provided uncurated, with the amount varying by source and participant.

TCRbeta CDR3 regions were amplified from genomic DNA by means of the immunoSEQ Assay, a bias-controlled multiplex PCR. In the source study's methods: The number of nucleated cells in each sample was estimated from the amplification of reference gene primers within the assay. Sequence reads were collapsed and filtered to measure the absolute abundance of every unique TCRbeta CDR3 rearrangement. Productive Simpson clonality was computed per sample as the square root of Simpson's diversity index over productive rearrangements. TCRdb took this table from immuneACCESS and kept in-frame rearrangements with V and J called. Such tables lack part of the clones; where checked against another copy, unresolved V genes explain under half of the gap, and the rest is unexplained. V and J calls and clone size are as listed in that table; D and trimming were resolved from the DNA. Present in this sample are roughly 49,000 clones, approximately 84% of which were seen just once. Jointly, the top ten make up about 4.3% of the sample.

Each collaborating institution followed its own protocols to collect whole blood in K2EDTA tubes. For TCRbeta analysis, collaborators shipped samples as frozen whole blood, isolated PBMCs, or DNA extracted from either of those sample types. V is clipped by 3 bases and J by 12 bases, and the sequence between their germline boundaries is 15 bases long. Its CDR3 holds 13 amino acids, cysteine through phenylalanine. Only the CDR3 DNA stays, 39 bases, in frame from base 1. CDR1 and CDR2, looked up from the germline V gene (reference sequence), are LGHDT and YNNKEL. What was sequenced was peripheral blood. The chain joins TRBV3-1 (or the pseudogene TRBV3-2) to TRBJ1-5; possibly the D gene is TRBD1, per 6 matching bases. This clonotype was sampled from a man aged 50-59 years with active COVID-19. The DNA sequence is TGTGCCAGCAGCCACGGGGGGCGTGGAGGCCAGCATTTT. Translation gives CASSHGGRGGQHF.